Included here is one TCR beta chain sequence, with context. Which antigen it targets is not known. Per-base quality was not reported, and no clone a single base away is much larger than it. One collaborating source in Seattle enrolled patients while the patients were actively infected and followed the patients over time throughout the course of disease. Collaborating institutions collected whole blood in K2EDTA tubes following their own protocols. For TCRbeta analysis, collaborator samples were shipped as frozen whole blood, as isolated PBMCs, or as DNA extracted from either sample type. From the cysteine through the phenylalanine, the CDR3 covers 16 amino acids. Only the CDR3 DNA stays, 48 bases, in frame from base 1. Germline trimming amounts to 5 bases on V and 5 bases on J, with 9 as the count of junction bases outside the gene matches. The CDR1 and CDR2 encoded by the germline V gene are SGHNT and YENEEA.

The data derive from a study of blood T cell repertoires in COVID-19 (dated by TCRdb to between 2020 and 2021). About the investigation overall: Samples from collaborators originated in the United States, Italy and Spain and spanned both the acute and convalescent phases of COVID-19. Sample metadata almost always included a de-identified subject ID, COVID-19 status, age in years and sex. The repertoires were released in a freely available public database meant as a resource for research on the immune response to SARS-CoV-2. HLA class I and class II types, where available, came from metadata supplied by the sample provider rather than from assay-based typing. The samples were drawn from the first 160 participants of the ongoing ImmuneRACE study and from some 1,300 subjects provided by 6 global collaborators. Subjects who had been exposed to COVID-19, were actively infected with it, or had recovered from it provided the deeply sampled blood TCRbeta repertoires that made up the dataset. The prospective study material was composed of cDNA or gDNA derived from T cells, B-cell-depleted T cells, or PBMCs.

TCRbeta CDR3 regions were amplified from genomic DNA using the immunoSEQ Assay, a bias-controlled multiplex PCR. Regarding the original processing steps: The number of nucleated cells in each sample was estimated by amplification of reference gene primers within the assay. To quantify the absolute abundance of each unique TCRbeta CDR3 rearrangement, sequence reads were collapsed and filtered. For each sample, productive Simpson clonality was calculated as the square root of Simpson's diversity index across productive rearrangements. This is the immuneACCESS table as TCRdb keeps it, with only in-frame sequences that have V and J called. A part of the clones is gone; compared with another copy, unresolved V genes explain less than half, and the rest is unexplained. That table gives V, J and clone size, and the DNA gave D and trimming. The sample contains about 62,000 clones, around 89% of them found a single time. The leading ten clones occupy 15% to 20% of the sample.

The investigation overall reported the following: Clinical and demographic metadata were provided uncurated, with the amount varying by source and participant.

This sequence originates from a woman aged 55-70 years with COVID-19, enrolled during active disease. The rearrangement joined TRBV11-3 to TRBJ1-6; 7 middle bases align to TRBD1. Specimen: peripheral blood. The CDR3 has the sequence CASSRSTGLNNSPLHF. The nucleotide sequence reads TGTGCCAGCAGCCGATCGACAGGGCTCAATAATTCACCCCTCCACTTT. This CDR3, with the reference TRBV11-3 and TRBJ1-6 proteins standing in past its ends, gives the full variable domain EAGVVQSPRYKIIEKKQPVAFWCNPISGHNTLYWYLQNLGQGPELLIRYENEEAVDDSQLPKDRFSAERLKGVDSTLKIQPAELGDSAVYLCASSRSTGLNNSPLHFGNGTRLTVT.